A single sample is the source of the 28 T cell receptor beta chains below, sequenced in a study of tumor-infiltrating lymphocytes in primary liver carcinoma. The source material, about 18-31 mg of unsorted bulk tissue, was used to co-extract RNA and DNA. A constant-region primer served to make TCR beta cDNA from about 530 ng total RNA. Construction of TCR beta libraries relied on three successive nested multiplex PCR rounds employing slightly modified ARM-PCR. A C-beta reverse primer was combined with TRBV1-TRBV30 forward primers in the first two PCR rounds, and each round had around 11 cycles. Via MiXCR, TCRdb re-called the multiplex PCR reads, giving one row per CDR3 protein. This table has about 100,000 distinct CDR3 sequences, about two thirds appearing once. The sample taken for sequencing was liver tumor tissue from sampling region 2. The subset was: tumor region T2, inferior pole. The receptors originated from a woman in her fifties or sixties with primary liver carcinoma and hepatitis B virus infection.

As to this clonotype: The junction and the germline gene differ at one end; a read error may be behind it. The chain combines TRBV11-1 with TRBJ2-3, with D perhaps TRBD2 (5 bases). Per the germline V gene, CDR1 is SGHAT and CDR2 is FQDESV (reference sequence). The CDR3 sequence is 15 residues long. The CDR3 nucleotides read TGTGCAAGCAGTCGTTCTTCGGGGTCCACAGACACGCAGTATTTT. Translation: CASSRSSGSTDTQYF.

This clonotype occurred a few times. The CDR3 coding sequence is TGTGCCAGCAGTCTGCTGGGGGGGGTCCCATCCTACGAGCAGTACTTC. Its translation: CASSLLGGVPSYEQYF. The rearrangement uses TRBV21-1 and TRBJ2-7; the D call in the table, TRBD1, was not verified against the DNA. TRBV21-1 is a pseudogene locus. There are 16 residues in the CDR3.

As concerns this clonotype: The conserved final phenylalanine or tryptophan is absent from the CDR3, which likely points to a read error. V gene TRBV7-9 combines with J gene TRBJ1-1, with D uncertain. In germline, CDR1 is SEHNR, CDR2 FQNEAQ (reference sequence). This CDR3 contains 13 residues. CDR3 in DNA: TGTACCAGCAGCTTAGGAGGCCACACTGAAGCTTTCCTT. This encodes CTSSLGGHTEAFL.

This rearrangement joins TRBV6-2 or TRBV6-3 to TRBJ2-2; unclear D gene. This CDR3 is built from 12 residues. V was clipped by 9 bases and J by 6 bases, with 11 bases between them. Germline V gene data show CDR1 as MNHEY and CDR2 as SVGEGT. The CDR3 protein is CARLTPSGELFF. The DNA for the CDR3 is TGTGCCAGATTGACGCCGTCCGGGGAGCTGTTTTTT.

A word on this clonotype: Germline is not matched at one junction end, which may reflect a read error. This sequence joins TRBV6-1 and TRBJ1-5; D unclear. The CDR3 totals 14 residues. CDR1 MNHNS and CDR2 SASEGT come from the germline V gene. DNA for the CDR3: TGTACCAGCAGCCTTGACGGAGGAAATCAGCCCCAGCATTTT. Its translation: CTSSLDGGNQPQHF.

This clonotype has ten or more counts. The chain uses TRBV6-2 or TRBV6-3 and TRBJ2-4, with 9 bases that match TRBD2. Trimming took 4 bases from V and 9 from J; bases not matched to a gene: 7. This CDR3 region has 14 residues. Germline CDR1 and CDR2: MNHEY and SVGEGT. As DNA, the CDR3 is TGTGCCAGCAGTTCCATAGCGGGAGTTGTCATTCAGTACTTC. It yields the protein CASSSIAGVVIQYF.

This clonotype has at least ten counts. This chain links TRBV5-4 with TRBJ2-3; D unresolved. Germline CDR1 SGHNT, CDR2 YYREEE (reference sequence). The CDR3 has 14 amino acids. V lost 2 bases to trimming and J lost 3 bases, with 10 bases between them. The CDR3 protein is CASSFLGSTDTQYF. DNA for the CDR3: TGTGCCAGCAGCTTTTTGGGTAGTACAGATACGCAGTATTTT.

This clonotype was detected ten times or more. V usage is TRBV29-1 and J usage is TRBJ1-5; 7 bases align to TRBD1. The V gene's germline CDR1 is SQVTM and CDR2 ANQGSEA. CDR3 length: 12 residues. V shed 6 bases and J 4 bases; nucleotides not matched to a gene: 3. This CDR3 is CSVGTDNQPQHF. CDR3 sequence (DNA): TGCAGCGTCGGGACAGATAATCAGCCCCAGCATTTT.

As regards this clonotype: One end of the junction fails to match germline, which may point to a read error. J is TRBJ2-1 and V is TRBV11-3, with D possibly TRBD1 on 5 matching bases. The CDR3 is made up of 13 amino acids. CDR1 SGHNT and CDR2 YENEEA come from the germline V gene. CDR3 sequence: CASSAWGFNDQFF. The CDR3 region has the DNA TGTGCCAGCAGTGCCTGGGGCTTCAATGACCAGTTCTTC.

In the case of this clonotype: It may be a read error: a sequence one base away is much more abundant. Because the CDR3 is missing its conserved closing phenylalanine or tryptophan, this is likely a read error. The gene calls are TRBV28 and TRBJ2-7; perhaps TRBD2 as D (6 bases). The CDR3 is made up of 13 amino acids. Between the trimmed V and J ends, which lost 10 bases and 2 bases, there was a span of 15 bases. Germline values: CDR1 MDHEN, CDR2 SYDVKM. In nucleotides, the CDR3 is TGTGCCATCGCCGGGACGGGGGCCTACGAGCAGTACTTA. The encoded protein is CAIAGTGAYEQYL.

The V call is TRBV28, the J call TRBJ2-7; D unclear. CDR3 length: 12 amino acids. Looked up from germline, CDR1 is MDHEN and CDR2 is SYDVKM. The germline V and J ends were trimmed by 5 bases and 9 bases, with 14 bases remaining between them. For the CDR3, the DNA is TGTGCCAGCAGTCATAAAGGCCTTGGGCAGTACTTC. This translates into CASSHKGLGQYF.

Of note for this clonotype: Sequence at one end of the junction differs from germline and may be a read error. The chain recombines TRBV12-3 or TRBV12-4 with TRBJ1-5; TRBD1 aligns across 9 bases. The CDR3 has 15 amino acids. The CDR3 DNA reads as TGCGCCAGCGTTCATGGGGACAGGGACAGTCATCTCCAGCATTTT. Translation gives CASVHGDRDSHLQHF.

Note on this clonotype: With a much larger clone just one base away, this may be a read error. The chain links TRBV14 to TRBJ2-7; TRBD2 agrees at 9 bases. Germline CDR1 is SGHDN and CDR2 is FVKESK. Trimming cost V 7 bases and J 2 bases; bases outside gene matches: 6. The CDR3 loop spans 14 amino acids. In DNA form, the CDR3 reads TGTGCCAGCACCTCGGGCGGGAGGGCCTACGAGCAGTACTTC. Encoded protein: CASTSGGRAYEQYF.

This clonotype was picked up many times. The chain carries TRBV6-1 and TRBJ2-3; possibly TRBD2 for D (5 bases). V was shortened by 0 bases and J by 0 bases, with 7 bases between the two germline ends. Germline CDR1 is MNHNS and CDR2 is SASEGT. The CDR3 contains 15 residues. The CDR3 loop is CASSEARGSTDTQYF. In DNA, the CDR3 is TGTGCCAGCAGTGAAGCGCGCGGGAGCACAGATACGCAGTATTTT.

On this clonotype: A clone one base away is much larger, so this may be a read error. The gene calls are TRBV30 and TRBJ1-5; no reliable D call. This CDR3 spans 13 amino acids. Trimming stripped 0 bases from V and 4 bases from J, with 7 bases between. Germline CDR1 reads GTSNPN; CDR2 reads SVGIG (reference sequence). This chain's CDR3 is CAWSVHGNQPQHF. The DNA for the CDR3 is TGTGCCTGGAGTGTTCACGGGAATCAGCCCCAGCATTTT. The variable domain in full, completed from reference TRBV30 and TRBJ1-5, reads SQTIHQWPATLVQPVGSPLSLECTVEGTSNPNLYWYRQAAGRGLQLLFYSVGIGQISSEVPQNLSASRPQDRQFILSSKKLLLSDSGFYLCAWSVHGNQPQHFGDGTRLSIL.

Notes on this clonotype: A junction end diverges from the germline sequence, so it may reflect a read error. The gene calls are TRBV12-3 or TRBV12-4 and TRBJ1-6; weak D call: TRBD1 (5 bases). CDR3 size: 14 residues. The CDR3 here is CASRGYPYNSPLNF. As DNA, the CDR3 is TGTGCCAGTCGGGGGTATCCATATAATTCGCCCCTCAACTTT.

The CDR3 spells CASGTSGRPPNEQFF. The CDR3 DNA follows: TGTGCCAGCGGGACGAGCGGGAGGCCCCCCAATGAGCAGTTCTTC. The chain recombines TRBV12-3 or TRBV12-4 with TRBJ2-1; TRBD2 agrees at 9 bases. J gave up 6 bases and V 8 bases, and 11 bases lay outside the gene matches. The CDR3 totals 15 residues.

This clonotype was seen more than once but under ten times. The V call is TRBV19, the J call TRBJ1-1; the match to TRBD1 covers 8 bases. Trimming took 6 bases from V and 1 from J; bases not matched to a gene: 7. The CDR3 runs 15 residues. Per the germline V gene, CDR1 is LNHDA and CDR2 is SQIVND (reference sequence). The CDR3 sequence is CASRDTGGWNTEAFF. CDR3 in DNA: TGTGCCAGTAGGGACACAGGGGGATGGAACACTGAAGCTTTCTTT.

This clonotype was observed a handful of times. CDR3 amino acids: CASRPAGTSKFF. The CDR3 DNA is TGTGCCAGCAGGCCAGCCGGGACTAGCAAGTTCTTC. This rearrangement joins TRBV2 to TRBJ2-1; 9 bases line up with TRBD2. CDR1 is SNHLY and CDR2 is FYNNEI in the germline V gene. The CDR3 runs to 12 residues. J lost 14 bases, V lost 6 bases, and 8 bases had no gene match.

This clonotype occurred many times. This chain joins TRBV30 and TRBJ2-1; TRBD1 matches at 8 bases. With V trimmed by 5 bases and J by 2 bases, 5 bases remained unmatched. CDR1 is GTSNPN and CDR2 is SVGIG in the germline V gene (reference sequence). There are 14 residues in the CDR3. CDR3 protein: CAWGQGATYNEQFF. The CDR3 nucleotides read TGTGCCTGGGGGCAGGGGGCTACCTACAATGAGCAGTTCTTC.

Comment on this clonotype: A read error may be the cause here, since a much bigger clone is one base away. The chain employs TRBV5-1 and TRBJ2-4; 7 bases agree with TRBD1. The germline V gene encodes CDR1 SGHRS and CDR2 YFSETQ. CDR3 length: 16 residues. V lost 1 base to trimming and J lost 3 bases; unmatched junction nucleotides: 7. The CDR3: CASSLQGVTVKNIQYF. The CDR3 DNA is TGCGCCAGCAGCTTGCAGGGGGTTACAGTCAAAAACATTCAGTACTTC.

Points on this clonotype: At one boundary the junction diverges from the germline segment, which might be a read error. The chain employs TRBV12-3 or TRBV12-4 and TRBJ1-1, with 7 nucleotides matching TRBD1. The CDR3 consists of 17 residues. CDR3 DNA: TGTGCCAGCAGGGATGGGACAGATACCATTCCGGACACTGAATCTTTCTTT. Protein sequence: CASRDGTDTIPDTESFF.

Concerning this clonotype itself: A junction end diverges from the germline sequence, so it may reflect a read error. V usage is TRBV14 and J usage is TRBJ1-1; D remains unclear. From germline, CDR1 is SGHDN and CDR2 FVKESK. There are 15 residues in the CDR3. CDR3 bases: TGCGCCAGCAGCCACCCGCGACGGATGAACACTGAAGCTTTCTTT. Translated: CASSHPRRMNTEAFF.

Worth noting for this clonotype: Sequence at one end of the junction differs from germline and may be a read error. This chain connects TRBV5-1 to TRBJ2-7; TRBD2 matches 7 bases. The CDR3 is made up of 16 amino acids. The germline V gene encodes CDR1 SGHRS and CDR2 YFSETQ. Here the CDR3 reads CVSGSHLGGSSYEQYF. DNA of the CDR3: TGCGTCAGCGGCTCTCACTTGGGCGGGAGCTCCTACGAGCAGTACTTC.

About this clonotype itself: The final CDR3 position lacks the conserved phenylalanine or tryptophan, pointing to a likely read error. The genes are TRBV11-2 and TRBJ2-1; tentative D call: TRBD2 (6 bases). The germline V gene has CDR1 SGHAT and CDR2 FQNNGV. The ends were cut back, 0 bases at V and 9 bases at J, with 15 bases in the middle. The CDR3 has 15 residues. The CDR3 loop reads CASSLEGGNIGEQFL. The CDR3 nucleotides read TGTGCCAGCAGCTTAGAGGGAGGTAATATCGGTGAGCAGTTCTTA.

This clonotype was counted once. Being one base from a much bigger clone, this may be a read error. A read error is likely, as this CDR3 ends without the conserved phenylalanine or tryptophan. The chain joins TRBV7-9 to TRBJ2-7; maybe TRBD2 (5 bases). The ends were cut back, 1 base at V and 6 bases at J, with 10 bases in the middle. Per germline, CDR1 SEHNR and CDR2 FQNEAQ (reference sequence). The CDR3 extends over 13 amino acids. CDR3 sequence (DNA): TGTGCCAGCAGCTTAGGGTCTAGCCGCGAGCAGTACCTC. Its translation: CASSLGSSREQYL.

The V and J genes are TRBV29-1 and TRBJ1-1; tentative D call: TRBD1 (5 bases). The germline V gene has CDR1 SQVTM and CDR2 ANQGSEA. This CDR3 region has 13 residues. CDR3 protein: CSLEYDRNTEAFF. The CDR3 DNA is TGCAGTCTTGAATACGACAGGAACACTGAAGCTTTCTTT.

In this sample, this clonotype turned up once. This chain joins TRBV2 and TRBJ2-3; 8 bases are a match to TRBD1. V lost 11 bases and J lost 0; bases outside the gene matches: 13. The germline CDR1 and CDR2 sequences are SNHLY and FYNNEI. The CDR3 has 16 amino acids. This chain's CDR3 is CAVSDWGTGSTDTQYF. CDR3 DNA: TGTGCCGTCAGTGATTGGGGGACAGGAAGCACAGATACGCAGTATTTT.